Each of the 30 T cell receptor beta chains below was sequenced from the same sample in a study of naive and memory T cell subsets. Both TRBC1 and TRBC2 were covered by a beta constant-region primer of two equimolar oligonucleotides. Four rounds of PCR amplified the ligated cDNA using nested alpha and beta constant-region primers plus SP2. TCRdb reprocessed the UMI-ligation and nested PCR reads with MiXCR, giving one entry per CDR3 protein. The data contain some 30,000 distinct CDR3 sequences, roughly 20% of them seen just once; the ten biggest clones take up about 3.6%. The specimen was effector memory CD4+ T cells from blood. Described subset: effector memory, CD45RA- CD27-. The source is a human donor in good health.

There are a few counts of this clonotype. The chain has TRBV12-3 or TRBV12-4 and TRBJ2-7; possibly TRBD1 for D (7 bases). The CDR3 loop spans 14 amino acids. V dropped 6 bases and J dropped 2 bases, with 14 bases sitting between them. The CDR3 is CASSSQGGTYEQYF. DNA for the CDR3: TGTGCCAGCAGCTCCCAGGGGGGTACCTACGAGCAGTACTTC.

The rearrangement uses TRBV28 and TRBJ2-3, with 7 bases aligning to TRBD1. This CDR3 has 16 amino acids. With V trimmed by 7 bases and J by 1 base, 11 bases remained unmatched. Germline-derived CDR1 and CDR2 are MDHEN and SYDVKM. As DNA, the CDR3 is TGTGCCAGCACCGAAGAGAGCGACAGGGGCACAGATACGCAGTATTTT. It encodes CASTEESDRGTDTQYF.

This sequence joins TRBV15 and TRBJ2-1; 13 bases agree with TRBD2. V lost 3 bases, J lost 1 base, and 3 bases stayed unmatched. CDR1 and CDR2 from the germline V gene are LNHNV and YYDKDF (reference sequence). The CDR3 has 17 amino acids. In nucleotides, the CDR3 is TGTGCCACCAGCAGGGAACTAGCGGGAGGGTCCTACAATGAGCAGTTCTTC. Translation: CATSRELAGGSYNEQFF.

Ten or more counts support this clonotype. The rearrangement uses TRBV6-2 or TRBV6-3 and TRBJ1-5; TRBD1 is a possible D gene (5 bases). This CDR3 is 14 amino acids long. Trimming stripped 6 bases from V and 2 bases from J, with 11 bases between. Germline CDR1 is MNHEY and CDR2 is SVGEGT. The CDR3 region is CASRQAWRNQPQHF. DNA of the CDR3: TGTGCCAGCAGACAGGCTTGGCGCAATCAGCCCCAGCATTTT.

The chain has TRBV5-6 and TRBJ2-7, with D tentatively TRBD1 (6 bases). CDR3 length: 15 amino acids. Trimming took 3 bases from V and 4 from J, leaving 17 bases between them. Germline loops: CDR1 SGHDT, CDR2 YYEEEE. In DNA form, the CDR3 reads TGTGCCAGCAGCTCCGACAGGTCACCACGTTACGAGCAGTACTTC. Residues: CASSSDRSPRYEQYF.

V usage is TRBV30 and J usage is TRBJ1-1, with TRBD1 matching over 10 bases. The CDR3 sequence is 16 residues long. Trimming at V came to 1 base and at J to 6 bases, leaving 11 bases not matched to a gene. Germline CDR1 is GTSNPN and CDR2 is SVGIG (reference sequence). The CDR3 sequence is CAWSGPGTGVEAEAFF. CDR3 sequence (DNA): TGTGCCTGGAGTGGACCCGGGACAGGGGTCGAAGCTGAAGCTTTCTTT.

This chain joins TRBV27 and TRBJ1-1; a weak D match, TRBD1 (6 bases). The CDR3 spans 14 residues. CDR1 is MNHEY and CDR2 is SMNVEV in the germline V gene (reference sequence). V shed 5 bases and J shed 2 bases, with 12 bases lying between them. CDR3 DNA sequence: TGTGCCAGCAGTGGATACAGGGCCAACACTGAAGCTTTCTTT. Residues: CASSGYRANTEAFF.

This chain joins TRBV28 and TRBJ2-3; 8 bases line up with TRBD2. V gave up 3 bases and J gave up 1 base; unmatched junction bases: 3. Germline V gives CDR1 MDHEN, CDR2 SYDVKM. The CDR3 runs 15 residues. The CDR3 nucleotides are TGTGCCAGCAGTTTCCCACTAGCGGGCACAGATACGCAGTATTTT. Its protein product is CASSFPLAGTDTQYF.

This clonotype was observed many times. The chain links TRBV5-5 to TRBJ1-2; no firm D call. CDR1 and CDR2 (germline): SGHKS, YYEKEE (reference sequence). Deletions cut 6 bases from V and 7 bases from J, with 19 bases between. CDR3 size: 14 residues. In DNA form, the CDR3 reads TGTGCCAGCACCAGGACGGGCACGACCGGTGGCTACACCTTC. Translating it yields CASTRTGTTGGYTF.

The sample holds many counts of this clonotype. The J gene is TRBJ2-7, the V gene TRBV12-3 or TRBV12-4; no clear D. The germline V and J ends were trimmed by 3 bases and 3 bases, with 12 bases remaining between them. This CDR3 comprises 14 residues. This chain's CDR3 is CASSFSGGYYEQYF. CDR3 sequence (DNA): TGTGCCAGCAGTTTTTCGGGCGGATACTACGAGCAGTACTTC.

This clonotype was picked up many times. The chain carries TRBV19 and TRBJ1-1; no reliable D call. V was trimmed by 5 bases and J by 4 bases, leaving 14 bases between them. The CDR3 covers 14 residues. Germline V gene lookup returns CDR1 LNHDA and CDR2 SQIVND (reference sequence). As DNA, the CDR3 is TGTGCCAGTAGTCGGTCAAACCCTAGCACTGAAGCTTTCTTT. Protein product: CASSRSNPSTEAFF.

The chain uses TRBV11-2 and TRBJ2-1; D is unclear. The germline V gene has CDR1 SGHAT and CDR2 FQNNGV. V lost 5 bases and J 7 bases, leaving 15 bases between the germline ends. CDR3 length: 14 residues. CDR3 nucleotides: TGTGCCAGCAGCCCTCTCCGCCTTGGGAATGAGCAGTTCTTC. This codes for CASSPLRLGNEQFF.

A few counts support this clonotype. The rearrangement uses TRBV9 and TRBJ2-3; D call uncertain. The V end was cut by 0 bases, the J end by 6 bases, with 17 bases between. Germline loops: CDR1 SGDLS, CDR2 YYNGEE. This CDR3 has 16 residues. The CDR3 nucleotides read TGTGCCAGCAGCGTAGCCTCTACATTCCTGGCGGATACGCAGTATTTT. Translating it yields CASSVASTFLADTQYF. The full variable domain, rest sourced from reference TRBV9 and TRBJ2-3, is DSGVTQTPKHLITATGQRVTLRCSPRSGDLSVYWYQQSLDQGLQFLIQYYNGEERAKGNILERFSAQQFPDLHSELNLSSLELGDSALYFCASSVASTFLADTQYFGPGTRLTVL.

The chain links TRBV19 to TRBJ2-3, with TRBD2 matching over 16 bases. The ends lost 4 bases at V and 7 bases at J; junction bases unmatched: 2. CDR3 length: 15 amino acids. The germline CDR1 and CDR2 sequences are LNHDA and SQIVND (reference sequence). For the CDR3, the DNA is TGTGCCAGTAGTAAGGGACTAGCGGGAGGGAATACGCAGTATTTT. It encodes CASSKGLAGGNTQYF.

This clonotype is medium-sized (0.01 to 0.1%) by share. This chain links TRBV7-9 with TRBJ2-1; 8 nucleotides line up with TRBD1. Germline CDR1 reads SEHNR; CDR2 reads FQNEAQ (reference sequence). J was trimmed by 2 bases and V by 4 bases; bases with no gene match: 4. The CDR3 has 15 residues. Written as DNA, the CDR3 is TGTGCCAGCAGCTCCCCGGGACAGGCCTACAATGAGCAGTTCTTC. Translating gives CASSSPGQAYNEQFF.

The chain couples TRBV11-1 to TRBJ2-7, with D unresolved. The CDR3 totals 15 residues. Germline values: CDR1 SGHAT, CDR2 FQDESV (reference sequence). V was clipped by 2 bases and J by 2 bases, with 13 bases between them. The DNA of the CDR3 is TGTGCCAGCAGCTTAAGGGTCGACTCGACCTACGAGCAGTACTTC. This codes for CASSLRVDSTYEQYF.

This clonotype was observed many times. The gene calls are TRBV30 and TRBJ1-4; D gene uncertain. The CDR3 length is 14 residues. Germline loops: CDR1 GTSNPN, CDR2 SVGIG (reference sequence). Between the trimmed V and J ends, which lost 5 bases and 6 bases, there was a span of 16 bases. The CDR3, as DNA: TGTGCCTGGGCCAAGGCCCCGGGTGATGAAAAACTGTTTTTT. Amino acid sequence: CAWAKAPGDEKLFF.

This clonotype was observed a handful of times. The chain employs TRBV12-3 or TRBV12-4 and TRBJ2-1; D might be TRBD2 (6 bases). The CDR3 has 13 residues. V was trimmed by 3 bases and J by 13 bases, leaving 16 bases between them. CDR3 coding DNA: TGTGCCAGCAGTTTGGAGCGGGTAGACCGCCAGTTCTTC. It is translated as CASSLERVDRQFF.

In its sample, this clonotype was seen many times. This rearrangement joins TRBV9 to TRBJ1-2, with 9 bases aligning to TRBD1. The V gene's germline CDR1 is SGDLS and CDR2 YYNGEE. V was pared by 4 bases and J by 4 bases, with 8 bases of the junction left unmatched. This CDR3 comprises 15 residues. The CDR3 DNA sequence: TGTGCCAGCAGCCTTAGGGCGGGACAGGGCTATGGCTACACCTTC. Its protein is CASSLRAGQGYGYTF.

V and J are TRBV4-3 and TRBJ1-5, with a tentative D call TRBD1 (5 bases). The CDR3 has 14 amino acids. V was clipped by 0 bases and J by 5 bases, with 8 bases between them. CDR1 LGHNA and CDR2 YSLEER come from the germline V gene. CDR3 bases: TGCGCCAGCAGCCAAGATTTGGGGCATCAGCCCCAGCATTTT. Amino acids: CASSQDLGHQPQHF.

The chain links TRBV20-1 to TRBJ2-1; maybe TRBD1 (5 bases). With 3 bases removed from V and 0 bases from J, the gap between germline ends came to 9 bases. In germline, CDR1 is DFQATT, CDR2 SNEGSKA (reference sequence). CDR3 size: 14 residues. CDR3 in amino acids: CSARQGSSYNEQFF. CDR3 DNA: TGCAGTGCTAGGCAGGGTAGCTCCTACAATGAGCAGTTCTTC.

This clonotype was picked up many times. This sequence joins TRBV6-6 and TRBJ2-4, with D tentatively TRBD1 or TRBD2 (5 bases each). Germline CDR1 MNHNY, CDR2 SVGAGI (reference sequence). The CDR3 length is 15 residues. V lost 7 bases to trimming and J lost 5 bases, with 18 bases between them. CDR3: CASTPGAGAQNIQYF. The CDR3 nucleotides read TGTGCCAGCACCCCTGGGGCGGGTGCTCAAAACATTCAGTACTTC.

This clonotype came up many times. CDR3 sequence: CASSEGQGNEKLFF. CDR3 bases: TGTGCCAGCAGTGAAGGACAGGGGAATGAAAAACTGTTTTTT. This chain connects TRBV25-1 to TRBJ1-4; 9 nucleotides line up with TRBD1. The V gene end was trimmed by 2 bases and the J gene end by 5 bases; junction bases not matched to a gene: 0. CDR1 is MGHDK and CDR2 is SYGVNS in the germline V gene. The CDR3 loop spans 14 amino acids.

V and J are TRBV27 and TRBJ2-7; 7 bases line up with TRBD1. J was trimmed by 2 bases and V by 8 bases; bases with no gene match: 9. CDR1 is MNHEY and CDR2 is SMNVEV in the germline V gene (reference sequence). The CDR3 is 14 amino acids. CDR3 sequence reads: CASGKRGLPYEQYF. CDR3 DNA: TGTGCCAGCGGCAAAAGGGGGCTACCCTACGAGCAGTACTTC.

This clonotype has more than one count but fewer than ten. The chain has TRBV19 and TRBJ1-5; no clear D. Trimming left V 4 bases short and J 2 bases short, with 12 bases between. CDR1 is LNHDA and CDR2 is SQIVND in the germline V gene (reference sequence). The CDR3 length is 15 residues. CDR3 amino acids: CASSRIGGGNQPQHF. The CDR3, as DNA: TGTGCCAGTAGTAGAATAGGAGGAGGCAATCAGCCCCAGCATTTT.

This clonotype was seen at least ten times. CDR3 nucleotide sequence: TGTGCCAGCAGCCCCGGAGGGGGCAATCAGCCCCAGCATTTT. This codes for CASSPGGGNQPQHF. The chain has TRBV7-2 and TRBJ1-5; TRBD1 is a possible D gene (5 bases). Germline loops: CDR1 SGHTA, CDR2 FQGNSA. Trimming left V 5 bases short and J 2 bases short, with 10 bases between. CDR3 length: 14 amino acids.

Only a few counts were recorded for this clonotype. The CDR3 bases are TGTGCCAGTAGTGAGCCCCCTGGGGCCAACGTCCTGACTTTC. Protein product: CASSEPPGANVLTF. The V and J genes are TRBV19 and TRBJ2-6; D ambiguous. The CDR3 contains 14 residues. In germline, CDR1 is LNHDA, CDR2 SQIVND (reference sequence). The germline V and J ends were trimmed by 5 bases and 2 bases, with 7 bases remaining between them.

This clonotype appeared many times. This chain joins TRBV28 and TRBJ2-3; D remains ambiguous. CDR3 length equals 15 residues. CDR1 and CDR2 (germline): MDHEN, SYDVKM. Trimming stripped 5 bases from V and 2 bases from J, with 14 bases between. CDR3 nucleotide sequence: TGTGCCAGCAGTAGACGCCGCGGCACCACAGATACGCAGTATTTT. This translates into CASSRRRGTTDTQYF.

This clonotype was seen ten or more times. The chain links TRBV12-3 or TRBV12-4 to TRBJ2-1; the D gene is possibly TRBD2 (6 bases). V was pared by 5 bases and J by 4 bases, with 21 bases between. The CDR3 runs 17 residues. The DNA for the CDR3 is TGTGCCAGCAGTCGGGGACGGGAGCTGGTGGTATACAATGAGCAGTTCTTC. Translated: CASSRGRELVVYNEQFF.

This clonotype was detected many times. The chain carries TRBV20-1 and TRBJ1-6, with TRBD1 identical over 7 bases. This CDR3 region has 15 residues. CDR1 is DFQATT, CDR2 SNEGSKA, per germline (reference sequence). With 6 bases clipped from V and 5 bases from J, the junction kept 10 bases outside the gene matches. CDR3 protein: CSAPRDRRNNSPLHF. In DNA form, the CDR3 reads TGCAGTGCCCCGAGGGACAGAAGAAATAATTCACCCCTCCACTTT.